Following are 14 T cell receptor beta chains from one sample sequenced in a study of T cells expressing NK-cell markers. TCRdb re-called the 5' RACE reads, yielding one record per CDR3 amino acid sequence without DNA. The sample's table shows about 390,000 distinct CDR3 sequences. The material sequenced was blood T cells: a sorted CD56 or NKG2C T cell subset, CD4+ or CD8+ T cells, or bulk PBMC T cells (not recorded which). These TCRs come from a woman aged 50 to 60 in good health.

V usage is TRBV6-1 and J usage is TRBJ2-1; lacking DNA, the TRBD2 call made by TCRdb goes unchecked. The CDR3 runs 14 residues. The V gene's germline CDR1 is MNHNS and CDR2 SASEGT. The CDR3 is CASSVAGGGHEQFF.

The chain employs TRBV11-2 and TRBJ1-5. The CDR3 covers 13 residues. Per the germline V gene, CDR1 is SGHAT and CDR2 is FQNNGV. CDR3 protein: CASSLESTVAQHF.

V and J are TRBV10-3 and TRBJ2-1. The CDR3 extends over 14 amino acids. Germline-derived CDR1 and CDR2 are ENHRY and SYGVKD. CDR3 region: CAIRLGTSYNEQFF.

The chain employs TRBV20-1 and TRBJ2-3; TCRdb designates TRBD1, a call that cannot be tested without DNA. CDR1 is DFQATT and CDR2 is SNEGSKA in the germline V gene (reference sequence). The CDR3 spans 15 residues. CDR3: CSASYGDPSTDTQYF.

The V call is TRBV14, the J call TRBJ2-7; the TCRdb D gene call, TRBD2, has no DNA to confirm it. Germline V lookup: CDR1 SGHDN, CDR2 FVKESK. The CDR3 length is 16 residues. This CDR3 reads CASSQEGLAGHYEQYF. The variable domain in full, completed from reference TRBV14 and TRBJ2-7, reads EAGVTQFPSHSVIEKGQTVTLRCDPISGHDNLYWYRRVMGKEIKFLLHFVKESKQDESGMPNNRFLAERTGGTYSTLKVQPAELEDSGVYFCASSQEGLAGHYEQYFGPGTRLTVT.

The chain has TRBV5-5 and TRBJ1-2; the TRBD1 assignment by TCRdb is unverifiable without DNA. CDR1 is SGHKS and CDR2 is YYEKEE in the germline V gene (reference sequence). The CDR3 is 15 residues long. This CDR3 reads CASSLGGQGDYGYTF. Variable domain in full (rest from reference TRBV5-5 and TRBJ1-2): DAGVTQSPTHLIKTRGQQVTLRCSPISGHKSVSWYQQVLGQGPQFIFQYYEKEERGRGNFPDRFSARQFPNYSSELNVNALLLGDSALYLCASSLGGQGDYGYTFGSGTRLTVV.

The chain carries TRBV6-5 and TRBJ2-2. Germline V gene lookup returns CDR1 MNHEY and CDR2 SVGAGI. This CDR3 has 14 residues. The CDR3 reads CASGTDLYTGELFF.

The chain uses TRBV29-1 and TRBJ1-1; TCRdb proposes TRBD1, but this gene call is untestable without DNA. The length of the CDR3 is 13 residues. From germline, CDR1 is SQVTM and CDR2 ANQGSEA. The CDR3 protein is CSPWTDPNTEAFF.

The V and J genes are TRBV27 and TRBJ1-5; with no DNA, the TCRdb D assignment of TRBD1 cannot be verified. Germline V gene data show CDR1 as MNHEY and CDR2 as SMNVEV (reference sequence). CDR3 length: 15 amino acids. The chain's CDR3 is CASRLFTGGNQPQHF.

The gene calls are TRBV5-1 and TRBJ2-3. The CDR3 consists of 14 residues. Germline V CDR1 and CDR2: SGHRS, YFSETQ. This CDR3 is CASSPPARTDTQYF.

The chain has TRBV4-1 and TRBJ2-1; absent DNA, TCRdb's TRBD1 call cannot be checked. The CDR3 spans 14 residues. Germline V lookup: CDR1 MGHRA, CDR2 YSYEKL. Here the CDR3 reads CASSQILGVQEQFF.

The chain employs TRBV12-3 or TRBV12-4 and TRBJ2-2; TCRdb calls TRBD2, which cannot be checked without DNA. The CDR3 runs 16 residues. The CDR3 loop reads CAGGSEGLVTTGELFF.

The rearrangement joins TRBV6-2 or TRBV6-3 to TRBJ2-1; TCRdb proposes TRBD2, but this gene call is untestable without DNA. The CDR3 covers 14 residues. Germline lookup yields CDR1 MNHEY and CDR2 SVGEGT. The CDR3 reads CASSSGLAGGGVFF.

V and J are TRBV5-1 and TRBJ2-1. From germline, CDR1 is SGHRS and CDR2 YFSETQ. The CDR3 sequence is 12 residues long. The chain's CDR3 is CASSLERFEQFF.